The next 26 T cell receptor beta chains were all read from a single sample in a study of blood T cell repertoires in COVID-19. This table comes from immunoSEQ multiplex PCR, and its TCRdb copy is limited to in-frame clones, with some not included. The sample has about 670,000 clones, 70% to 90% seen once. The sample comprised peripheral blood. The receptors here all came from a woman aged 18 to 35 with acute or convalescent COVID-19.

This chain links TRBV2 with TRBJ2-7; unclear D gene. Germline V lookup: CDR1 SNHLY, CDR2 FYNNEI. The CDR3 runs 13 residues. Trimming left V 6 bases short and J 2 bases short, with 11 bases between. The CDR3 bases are TGTGCCAGCAGCCTTAATACAGCCTACGAGCAGTACTTC. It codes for CASSLNTAYEQYF.

CDR3 DNA sequence: TGTGCCACCAACATAATAGCGGAGGGCTCCTACGAGCAGTACTTC. Its protein is CATNIIAEGSYEQYF. The rearrangement uses TRBV15 and TRBJ2-7; D perhaps matches TRBD2 (6 bases). There are 15 residues in the CDR3. The V and J ends lost 7 bases and 0 bases respectively, with 16 bases between them. The V gene's germline CDR1 is LNHNV and CDR2 YYDKDF (reference sequence).

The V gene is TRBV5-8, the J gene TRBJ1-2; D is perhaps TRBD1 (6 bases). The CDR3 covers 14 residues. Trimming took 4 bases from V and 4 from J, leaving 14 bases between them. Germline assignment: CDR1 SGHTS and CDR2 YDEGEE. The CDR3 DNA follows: TGTGCCAGCAGCAACCTGCAGGGGTTCTATGGCTACACCTTC. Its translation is CASSNLQGFYGYTF.

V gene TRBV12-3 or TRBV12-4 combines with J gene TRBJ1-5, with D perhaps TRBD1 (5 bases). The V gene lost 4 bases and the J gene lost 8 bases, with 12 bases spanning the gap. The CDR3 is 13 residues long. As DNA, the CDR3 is TGTGCCAGCAGTTCCCCCGGGGGAGAGCCCCAGCATTTT. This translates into CASSSPGGEPQHF.

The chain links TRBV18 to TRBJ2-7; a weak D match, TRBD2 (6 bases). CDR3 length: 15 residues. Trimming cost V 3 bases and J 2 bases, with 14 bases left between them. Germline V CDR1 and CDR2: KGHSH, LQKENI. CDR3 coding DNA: TGTGCCAGCTCACCGACCATGGGACTCGCCTACGAGCAGTACTTC. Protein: CASSPTMGLAYEQYF.

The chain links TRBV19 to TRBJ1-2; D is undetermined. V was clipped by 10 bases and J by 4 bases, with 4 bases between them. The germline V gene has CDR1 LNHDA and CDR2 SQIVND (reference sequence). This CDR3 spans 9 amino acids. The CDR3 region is CATGYGYTF. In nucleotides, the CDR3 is TGTGCCACAGGCTATGGCTACACCTTC.

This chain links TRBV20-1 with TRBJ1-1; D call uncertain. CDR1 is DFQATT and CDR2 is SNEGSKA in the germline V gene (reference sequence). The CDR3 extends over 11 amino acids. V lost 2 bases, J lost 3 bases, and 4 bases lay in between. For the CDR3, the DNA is TGCAGTGCTAGACGGGACACTGAAGCTTTCTTT. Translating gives CSARRDTEAFF.

The CDR3 loop is CASSDKRKGNYGYTF. The CDR3, as DNA: TGTGCCAGCAGTGACAAACGTAAGGGGAACTATGGCTACACCTTC. The rearrangement links TRBV6-1 to TRBJ1-2, with TRBD1 as a possible D gene (5 bases). This CDR3 spans 15 amino acids. V gave up 3 bases and J gave up 2 bases, with 13 bases separating them. CDR1 and CDR2 from the germline V gene are MNHNS and SASEGT.

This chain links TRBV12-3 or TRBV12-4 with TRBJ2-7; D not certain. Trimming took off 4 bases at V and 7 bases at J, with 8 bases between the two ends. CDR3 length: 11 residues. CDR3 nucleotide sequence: TGTGCCAGCAGTTCTTGGCGGGAGCAGTACTTC. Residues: CASSSWREQYF.

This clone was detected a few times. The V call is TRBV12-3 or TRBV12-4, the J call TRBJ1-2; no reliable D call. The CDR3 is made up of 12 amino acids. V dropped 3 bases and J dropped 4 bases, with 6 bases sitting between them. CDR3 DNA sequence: TGTGCCAGCAGTTTGGGCCCCTATGGCTACACCTTC. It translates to CASSLGPYGYTF.

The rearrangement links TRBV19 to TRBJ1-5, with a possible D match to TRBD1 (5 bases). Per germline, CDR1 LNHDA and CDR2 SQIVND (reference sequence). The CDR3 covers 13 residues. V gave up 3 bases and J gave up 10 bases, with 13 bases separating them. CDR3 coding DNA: TGTGCCAGTAGTATGACAGAGATAGGACCCCAGCATTTT. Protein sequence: CASSMTEIGPQHF.

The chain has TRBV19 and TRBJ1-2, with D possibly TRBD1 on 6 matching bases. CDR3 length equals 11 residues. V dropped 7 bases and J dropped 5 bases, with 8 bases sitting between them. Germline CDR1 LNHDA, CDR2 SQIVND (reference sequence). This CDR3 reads CASMDSYGYTF. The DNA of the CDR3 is TGTGCCAGTATGGACAGTTATGGCTACACCTTC.

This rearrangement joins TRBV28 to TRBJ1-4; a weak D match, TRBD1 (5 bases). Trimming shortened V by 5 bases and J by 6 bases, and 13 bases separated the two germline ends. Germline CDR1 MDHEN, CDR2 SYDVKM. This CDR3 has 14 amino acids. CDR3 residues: CASSILSRDEKLFF. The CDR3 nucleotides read TGTGCCAGCAGTATCTTGAGCAGGGATGAAAAACTGTTTTTT.

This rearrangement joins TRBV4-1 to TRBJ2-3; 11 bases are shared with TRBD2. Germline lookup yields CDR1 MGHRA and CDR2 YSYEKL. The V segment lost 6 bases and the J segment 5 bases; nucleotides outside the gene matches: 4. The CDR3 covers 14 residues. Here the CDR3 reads CASSSGGAEDTQYF. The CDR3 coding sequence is TGCGCCAGCAGTAGCGGGGGGGCGGAAGATACGCAGTATTTT.

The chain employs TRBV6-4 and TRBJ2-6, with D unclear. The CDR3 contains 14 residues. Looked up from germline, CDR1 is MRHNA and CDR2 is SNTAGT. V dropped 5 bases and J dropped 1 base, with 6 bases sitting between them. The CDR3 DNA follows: TGTGCCAGCAGTCCCCTATCTGGGGCCAACGTCCTGACTTTC. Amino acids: CASSPLSGANVLTF.

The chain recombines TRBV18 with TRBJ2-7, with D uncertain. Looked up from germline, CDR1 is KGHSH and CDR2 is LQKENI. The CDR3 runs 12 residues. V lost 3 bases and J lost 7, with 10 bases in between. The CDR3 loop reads CASSPQYGEQYF. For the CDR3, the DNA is TGTGCCAGCTCACCCCAGTACGGGGAGCAGTACTTC.

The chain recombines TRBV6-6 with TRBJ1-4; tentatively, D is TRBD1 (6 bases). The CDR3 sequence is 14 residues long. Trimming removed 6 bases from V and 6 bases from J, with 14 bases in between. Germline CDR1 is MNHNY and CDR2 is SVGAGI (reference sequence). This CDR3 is CASSPGARDEKLFF. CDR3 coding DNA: TGTGCCAGCAGCCCAGGGGCTCGGGATGAAAAACTGTTTTTT.

The CDR3 region is CASSLVGLQWYGSYNEQFF. DNA for the CDR3: TGTGCCAGCAGCTTAGTAGGACTCCAGTGGTATGGGTCCTACAATGAGCAGTTCTTC. V is TRBV7-2 and J is TRBJ2-1; possible D gene TRBD2, 5 bases. Germline V gene data show CDR1 as SGHTA and CDR2 as FQGNSA. The V end was cut by 1 base, the J end by 1 base, with 20 bases between. The CDR3 is 19 amino acids.

The CDR3 sequence is CASSQARQGPRGNQPQHF. The CDR3, as DNA: TGTGCCAGCAGCCAAGCAAGGCAGGGGCCGAGGGGCAATCAGCCCCAGCATTTT. V and J are TRBV21-1 and TRBJ1-5; the DNA was not used to check the table's D call, TRBD1. TRBV21-1 is reported as a pseudogene. This CDR3 region has 18 residues.

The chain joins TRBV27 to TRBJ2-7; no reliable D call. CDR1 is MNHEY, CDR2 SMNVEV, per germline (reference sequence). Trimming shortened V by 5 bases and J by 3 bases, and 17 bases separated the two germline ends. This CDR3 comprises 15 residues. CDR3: CASSPQDTENYEQYF. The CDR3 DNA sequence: TGTGCCAGCAGTCCCCAGGATACAGAAAACTACGAGCAGTACTTC.

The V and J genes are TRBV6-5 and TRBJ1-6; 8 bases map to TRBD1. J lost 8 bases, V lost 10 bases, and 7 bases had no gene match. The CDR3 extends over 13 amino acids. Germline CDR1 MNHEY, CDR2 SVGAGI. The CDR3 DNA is TGTGCCATTAGGGGACAGGATTATTCACCCCTCCACTTT. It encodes CAIRGQDYSPLHF.

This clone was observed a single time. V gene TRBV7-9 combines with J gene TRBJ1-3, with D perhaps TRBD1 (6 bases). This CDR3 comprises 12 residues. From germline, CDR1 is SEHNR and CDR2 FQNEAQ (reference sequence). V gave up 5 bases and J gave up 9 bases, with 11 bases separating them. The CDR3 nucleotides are TGTGCCAGCAGCCTGGGAGGGGGCACCATATATTTT. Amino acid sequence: CASSLGGGTIYF.

Written as DNA, the CDR3 is TGCGCCAGCAGCCTACTAGGGCCCTCTAGGACCACAGATACGCAGTATTTT. It encodes CASSLLGPSRTTDTQYF. The rearrangement links TRBV4-1 to TRBJ2-3, with a tentative D call TRBD2 (5 bases). The germline CDR1 and CDR2 sequences are MGHRA and YSYEKL. CDR3 length: 17 residues. V dropped 4 bases and J dropped 2 bases, with 19 bases sitting between them.

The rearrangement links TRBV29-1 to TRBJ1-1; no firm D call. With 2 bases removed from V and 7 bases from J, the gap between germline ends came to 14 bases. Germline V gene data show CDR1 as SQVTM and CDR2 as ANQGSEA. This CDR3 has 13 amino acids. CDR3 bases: TGCAGCGTTGAATCGGGGTCGGGGTTTGAAGCTTTCTTT. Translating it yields CSVESGSGFEAFF.

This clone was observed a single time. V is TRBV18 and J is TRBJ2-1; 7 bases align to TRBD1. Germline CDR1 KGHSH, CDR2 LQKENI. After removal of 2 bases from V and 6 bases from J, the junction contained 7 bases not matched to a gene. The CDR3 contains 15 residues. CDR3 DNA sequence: TGTGCCAGCTCACCAAGTTTACAGGGGAGCAATGAGCAGTTCTTC. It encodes CASSPSLQGSNEQFF.

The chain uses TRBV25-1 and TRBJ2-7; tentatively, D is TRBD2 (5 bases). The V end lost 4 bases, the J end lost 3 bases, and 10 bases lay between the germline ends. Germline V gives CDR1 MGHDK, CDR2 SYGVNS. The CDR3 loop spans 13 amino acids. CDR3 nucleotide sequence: TGTGCCAGCAGTGGAGCGGTCCACTACGAGCAGTACTTC. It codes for CASSGAVHYEQYF.